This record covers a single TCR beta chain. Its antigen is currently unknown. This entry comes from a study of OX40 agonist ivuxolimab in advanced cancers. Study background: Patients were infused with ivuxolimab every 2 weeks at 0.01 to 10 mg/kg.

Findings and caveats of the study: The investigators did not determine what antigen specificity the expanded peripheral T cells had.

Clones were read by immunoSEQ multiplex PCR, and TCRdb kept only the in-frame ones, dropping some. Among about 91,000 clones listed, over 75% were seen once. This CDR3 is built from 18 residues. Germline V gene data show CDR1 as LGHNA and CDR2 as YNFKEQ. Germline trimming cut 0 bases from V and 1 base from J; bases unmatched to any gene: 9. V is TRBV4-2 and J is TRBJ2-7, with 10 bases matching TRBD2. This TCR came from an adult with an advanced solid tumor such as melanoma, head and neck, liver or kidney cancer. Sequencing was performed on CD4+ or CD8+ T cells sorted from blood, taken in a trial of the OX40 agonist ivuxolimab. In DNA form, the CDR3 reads TGTGCCAGCAGCCAAGAAGAGTCTAGCGGGAGTTTTTCCTACGAGCAGTACTTC. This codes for CASSQEESSGSFSYEQYF.